The 15 T cell receptor beta chains listed next were all sequenced from one sample in a study of blood T cells in healthy people across ages. Then a second PCR, running about 6 to 12 cycles, was carried out with a sample-barcoded 5' primer and a J-beta primer mix. MiXCR, applied by TCRdb to the 5' RACE reads, yields one record per CDR3 protein. The repertoire consists of about a million distinct CDR3 sequences, with approximately 50% occurring once and the leading ten covering 20% to 25%. The source material was blood. These receptor sequences come from a woman aged 60-70 years in good health.

This clonotype has a handful of counts. The rearrangement uses TRBV15 and TRBJ2-3; D ambiguous. This CDR3 spans 14 amino acids. The V gene lost 1 base and the J gene lost 2 bases, with 7 bases spanning the gap. Germline V gene sequence: CDR1 LNHNV, CDR2 YYDKDF (reference sequence). The CDR3 here is CATSRGLSTDTQYF. Here the CDR3 DNA reads TGTGCCACCAGCAGAGGTTTATCCACAGATACGCAGTATTTT.

The chain couples TRBV14 to TRBJ1-1, with D possibly being TRBD1 (5 bases). Germline V gene lookup returns CDR1 SGHDN and CDR2 FVKESK. The CDR3 extends over 14 amino acids. Trimming left V 3 bases short and J 4 bases short, with 12 bases between. CDR3 nucleotide sequence: TGTGCCAGCAGCCATGACAGCTGGGGCACTGAAGCTTTCTTT. Amino acid sequence: CASSHDSWGTEAFF.

This chain links TRBV10-3 with TRBJ2-4; D remains ambiguous. The tail of the sequence fits TRBJ2-5 better, so the J call may be wrong. Germline-derived CDR1 and CDR2 are ENHRY and SYGVKD. The CDR3 has 12 amino acids. The CDR3 region is CAISEHGETQYF. CDR3 DNA: TGTGCCATCAGTGAGCATGGGGAGACCCAGTACTTC.

The chain joins TRBV12-3 or TRBV12-4 to TRBJ2-5; D might be TRBD1 (5 bases). V lost 1 base, J lost 5 bases, and 17 bases lay in between. The CDR3 contains 16 residues. This chain's CDR3 is CASSLDRTPTAETQYF. CDR3 nucleotides: TGTGCCAGCAGTTTAGATAGGACACCCACTGCCGAGACCCAGTACTTC.

This clonotype was seen more than once but under ten times. The chain links TRBV3-1 to TRBJ2-3; D gene uncertain. CDR1 LGHDT and CDR2 YNNKEL come from the germline V gene (reference sequence). The CDR3 runs to 14 residues. Trimming removed 4 bases at V and 5 bases at J, with 13 bases between. The CDR3 nucleotides are TGTGCCAGCAGCCGCCGGGTAGGTGGAGATACGCAGTATTTT. It translates to CASSRRVGGDTQYF.

This clonotype appeared a few times. The chain has TRBV7-2 and TRBJ2-7; D is possibly TRBD1 (6 bases). V was shortened by 5 bases and J by 9 bases, with 14 bases between the two germline ends. This CDR3 comprises 12 residues. In germline, CDR1 is SGHTA, CDR2 FQGNSA. The CDR3 DNA is TGTGCCAGCAGCCCTGACAGGTTAGGGCAGTACTTC. It encodes CASSPDRLGQYF.

This chain joins TRBV24-1 and TRBJ2-7; 10 bases agree with TRBD1. Germline V gene data show CDR1 as KGHDR and CDR2 as SFDVKD. V trimming: 5 bases; J trimming: 0 bases; junction bases outside the gene matches: 0. The length of the CDR3 is 14 residues. The CDR3 DNA is TGTGCCACCAGTGGGACAGGGGGCTCCTACGAGCAGTACTTC. Translation gives CATSGTGGSYEQYF.

The chain recombines TRBV13 with TRBJ1-4, with a weak D call TRBD1 (5 bases). This CDR3 is built from 11 residues. The ends were cut back, 3 bases at V and 12 bases at J, with 8 bases in the middle. The V gene's germline CDR1 is PRHDT and CDR2 FYEKMQ (reference sequence). CDR3 in amino acids: CASSLGEELFF. CDR3 in DNA: TGTGCCAGCAGCTTGGGGGAGGAACTGTTTTTT.

The J gene is TRBJ2-1, the V gene TRBV12-3 or TRBV12-4, with TRBD2 identical over 7 bases. Trimming cost V 3 bases and J 0 bases; bases outside gene matches: 2. The CDR3 is 15 amino acids. The CDR3 bases are TGTGCCAGCAGTTTTGGACTAGACTCCTACAATGAGCAGTTCTTC. It specifies CASSFGLDSYNEQFF.

This clonotype was seen a single time. One end of the junction is discordant with germline, which a read error may explain. The rearrangement joins TRBV7-9 to TRBJ2-1; TRBD1 is a possible D gene (6 bases). CDR1 is SEHNR, CDR2 FQNEAQ, per germline (reference sequence). The CDR3 totals 15 residues. Here the CDR3 DNA reads TGTGCCAGCCGTGAGAGGGCAGGGGACAACAATGGGCAGTTCTTC. Amino acid sequence: CASRERAGDNNGQFF.

As to this clonotype: At one end, the junction sequence differs from germline, possibly due to a read error. J is TRBJ2-7 and V is TRBV29-1; D ambiguous. The germline CDR1 and CDR2 sequences are SQVTM and ANQGSEA. The CDR3 is 15 residues long. The CDR3 protein is CSVVLRDESPYERYF. The DNA for the CDR3 is TGCAGCGTTGTCCTAAGAGACGAATCGCCCTACGAGCGGTACTTC.

This chain connects TRBV3-1 to TRBJ2-7; 8 bases are a match to TRBD1. The length of the CDR3 is 15 residues. Germline V lookup: CDR1 LGHDT, CDR2 YNNKEL (reference sequence). V trimming: 3 bases; J trimming: 6 bases; junction bases outside the gene matches: 10. As DNA, the CDR3 is TGTGCCAGCAGCCACACCGGGACAGGCTTCTCCGAGCAGTACTTC. It specifies CASSHTGTGFSEQYF.

V is TRBV27 and J is TRBJ2-5; 8 nucleotides align to TRBD1. The length of the CDR3 is 13 residues. Germline V gene sequence: CDR1 MNHEY, CDR2 SMNVEV (reference sequence). The V gene end was trimmed by 5 bases and the J gene end by 11 bases; junction bases not matched to a gene: 10. DNA for the CDR3: TGTGCCAGCAGTGCTCGACAGGGGTCGGAGCAGTACTTC. It codes for CASSARQGSEQYF.

The chain recombines TRBV29-1 with TRBJ2-1, with D possibly being TRBD1 (6 bases). The CDR3 runs to 16 residues. The V end lost 7 bases, the J end lost 0 bases, and 19 bases lay between the germline ends. The V gene's germline CDR1 is SQVTM and CDR2 ANQGSEA. CDR3 amino acids: CSAIDTRGNSYNEQFF. The DNA of the CDR3 is TGCAGCGCCATAGATACCAGGGGAAACTCCTACAATGAGCAGTTCTTC.

Concerning this clonotype: The junction shows a germline mismatch at one end, possibly a read error. This chain connects TRBV5-1 to TRBJ2-1; D gene ambiguous. The germline gives CDR1 SGHRS, CDR2 YFSETQ. CDR3 length: 13 amino acids. The CDR3 nucleotides are TGCGCCAGCAGCGCAAACAACTACAATGGGCAGTTCTTC. This encodes CASSANNYNGQFF.